This TCR beta chain came from a study of T cell responses to AZD1222 COVID-19 vaccine. V lost 5 bases and J 5 bases, leaving 13 bases between the germline ends. CDR1 is SGHTA and CDR2 is FQGNSA in the germline V gene. The CDR3 is 14 residues long. For this clone: The antigen is undetermined.

TCRdb's table, derived via immunoSEQ multiplex PCR, lists solely in-frame clones and lacks some. The sample yields about 150,000 clones, 88% seen once. Study observations and caveats: Reportedly, close to half of spike-specific TCRs are directed against unmutated variant regions. Females outnumbered males among donors, who were mostly white British; clonal diversity was possibly underestimated.

This specimen consisted of peripheral blood, obtained after recovery from COVID-19. The chain uses TRBV7-2 and TRBJ2-4, with a tentative D call TRBD2 (5 bases). This TCR came from an adult who had recovered from COVID-19. The CDR3 spells CASSPTGIQNIQYF. The DNA of the CDR3 is TGTGCCAGCAGCCCGACCGGGATACAAAACATTCAGTACTTC.